The next 2 T cell receptor beta chains were all read from a single sample in a study of lymphopenia after photon versus proton radiotherapy. The protocol was immunoSEQ multiplex PCR, while the TCRdb copy is restricted to in-frame clones and leaves out a portion. The sample holds about 160,000 clones, approximately 91% seen once. The specimen comprised peripheral blood, sampled from a patient treated with photon-based radiotherapy. All receptors derive from a man over 45 with gastric cancer.

V usage is TRBV4-3 and J usage is TRBJ2-3; possibly TRBD1 or TRBD2 for D (6 bases each). Germline CDR1 LGHNA, CDR2 YSLEER. This CDR3 region has 16 residues. V was clipped by 0 bases and J by 8 bases, with 18 bases between them. This chain's CDR3 is CASSQEGGSPPGTQYF. The CDR3 DNA sequence: TGCGCCAGCAGCCAAGAAGGGGGGTCGCCCCCAGGTACGCAGTATTTT.

This clone was seen only once. The chain links TRBV6-5 to TRBJ2-2, with unresolved D. There are 13 residues in the CDR3. CDR1 and CDR2 from the germline V gene are MNHEY and SVGAGI. V lost 4 bases to trimming and J lost 4 bases, with 7 bases between them. CDR3 loop: CASSFSFTGELFF. The CDR3 DNA sequence: TGTGCCAGCAGTTTCTCCTTCACCGGGGAGCTGTTTTTT.